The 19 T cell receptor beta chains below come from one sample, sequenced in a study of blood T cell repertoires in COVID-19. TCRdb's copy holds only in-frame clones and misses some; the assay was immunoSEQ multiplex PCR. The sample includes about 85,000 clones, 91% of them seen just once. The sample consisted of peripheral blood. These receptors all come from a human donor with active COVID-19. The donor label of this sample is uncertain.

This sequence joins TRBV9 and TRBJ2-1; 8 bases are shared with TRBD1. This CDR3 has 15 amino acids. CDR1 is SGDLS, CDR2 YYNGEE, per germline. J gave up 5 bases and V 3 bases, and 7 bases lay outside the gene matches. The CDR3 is CASSARGQGHNEQFF. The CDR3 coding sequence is TGTGCCAGCAGCGCCCGAGGACAGGGCCACAATGAGCAGTTCTTC.

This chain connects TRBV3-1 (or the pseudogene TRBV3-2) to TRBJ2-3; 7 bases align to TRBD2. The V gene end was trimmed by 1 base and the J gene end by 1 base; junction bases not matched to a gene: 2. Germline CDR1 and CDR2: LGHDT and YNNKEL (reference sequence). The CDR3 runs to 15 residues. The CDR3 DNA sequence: TGTGCCAGCAGCCAAGCTGCGGGGGGCACAGATACGCAGTATTTT. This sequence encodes CASSQAAGGTDTQYF.

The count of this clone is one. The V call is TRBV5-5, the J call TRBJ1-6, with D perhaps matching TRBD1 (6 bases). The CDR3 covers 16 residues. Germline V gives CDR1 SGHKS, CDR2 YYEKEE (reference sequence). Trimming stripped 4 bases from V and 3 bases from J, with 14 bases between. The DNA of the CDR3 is TGTGCCAGCAGCACCGCCGGACAGAACTATAATTCACCCCTCCACTTT. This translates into CASSTAGQNYNSPLHF.

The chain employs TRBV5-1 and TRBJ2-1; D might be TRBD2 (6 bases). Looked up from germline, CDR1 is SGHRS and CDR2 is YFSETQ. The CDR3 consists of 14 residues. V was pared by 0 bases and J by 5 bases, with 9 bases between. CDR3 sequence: CASSLAGTDNEQFF. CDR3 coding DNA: TGCGCCAGCAGCTTGGCCGGGACTGACAATGAGCAGTTCTTC.

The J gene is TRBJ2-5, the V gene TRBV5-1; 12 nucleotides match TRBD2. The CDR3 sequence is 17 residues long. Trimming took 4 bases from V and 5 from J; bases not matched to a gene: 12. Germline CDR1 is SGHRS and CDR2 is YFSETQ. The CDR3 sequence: CASSPPTSGGRGETQYF. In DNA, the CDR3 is TGCGCCAGCAGCCCGCCGACTAGCGGGGGCCGGGGGGAGACCCAGTACTTC.

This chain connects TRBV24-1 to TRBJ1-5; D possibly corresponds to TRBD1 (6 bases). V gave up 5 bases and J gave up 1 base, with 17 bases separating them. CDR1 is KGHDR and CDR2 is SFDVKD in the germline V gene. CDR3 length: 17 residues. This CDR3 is CATSAIPQGMSNQPQHF. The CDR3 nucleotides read TGTGCCACCAGTGCGATACCACAGGGTATGAGCAATCAGCCCCAGCATTTT.

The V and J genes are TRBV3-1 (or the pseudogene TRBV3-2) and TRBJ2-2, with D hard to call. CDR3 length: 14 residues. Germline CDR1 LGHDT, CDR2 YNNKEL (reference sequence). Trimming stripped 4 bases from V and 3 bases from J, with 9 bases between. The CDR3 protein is CASSPYRDTGELFF. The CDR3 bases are TGTGCCAGCAGCCCGTATCGGGACACCGGGGAGCTGTTTTTT.

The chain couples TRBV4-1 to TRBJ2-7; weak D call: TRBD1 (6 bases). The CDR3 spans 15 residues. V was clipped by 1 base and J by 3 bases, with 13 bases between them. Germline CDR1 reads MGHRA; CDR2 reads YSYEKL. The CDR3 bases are TGCGCCAGCAGCCAAGTGGCAGGGGCCGTCTACGAGCAGTACTTC. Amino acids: CASSQVAGAVYEQYF.

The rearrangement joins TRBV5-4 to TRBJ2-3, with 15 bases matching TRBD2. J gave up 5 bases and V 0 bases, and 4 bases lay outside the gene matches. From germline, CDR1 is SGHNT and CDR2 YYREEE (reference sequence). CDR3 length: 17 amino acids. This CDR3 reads CASSLVGTSGGRDTQYF. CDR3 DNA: TGTGCCAGCAGCTTGGTAGGGACTAGCGGGGGGCGAGATACGCAGTATTTT.

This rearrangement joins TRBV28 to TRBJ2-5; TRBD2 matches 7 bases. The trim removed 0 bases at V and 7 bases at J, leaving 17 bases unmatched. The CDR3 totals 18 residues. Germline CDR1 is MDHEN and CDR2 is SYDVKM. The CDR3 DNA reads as TGTGCCAGCAGTTTATGGCCCCTAGGATCCCGGCGGGAGACGACCCAGTACTTC. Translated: CASSLWPLGSRRETTQYF.

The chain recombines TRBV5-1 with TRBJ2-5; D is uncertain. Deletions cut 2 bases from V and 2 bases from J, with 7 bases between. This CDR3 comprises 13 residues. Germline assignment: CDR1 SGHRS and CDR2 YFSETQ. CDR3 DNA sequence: TGCGCCAGCAGCTTAGGAGATCAAGAGACCCAGTACTTC. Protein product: CASSLGDQETQYF.

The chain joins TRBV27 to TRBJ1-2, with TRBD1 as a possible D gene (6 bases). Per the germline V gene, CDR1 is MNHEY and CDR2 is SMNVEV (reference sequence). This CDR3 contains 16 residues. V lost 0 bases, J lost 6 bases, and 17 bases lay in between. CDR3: CASSLSFYYRDNGYTF. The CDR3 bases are TGTGCCAGCAGTTTATCGTTTTATTACAGGGACAATGGCTACACCTTC.

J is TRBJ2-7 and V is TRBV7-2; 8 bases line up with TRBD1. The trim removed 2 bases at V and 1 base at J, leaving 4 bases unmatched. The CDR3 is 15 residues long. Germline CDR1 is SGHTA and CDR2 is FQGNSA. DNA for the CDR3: TGTGCCAGCAGCTTACCGACAGGGGCGTCCTACGAGCAGTACTTC. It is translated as CASSLPTGASYEQYF. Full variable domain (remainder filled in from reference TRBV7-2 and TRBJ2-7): GAGVSQSPSNKVTEKGKDVELRCDPISGHTALYWYRQSLGQGLEFLIYFQGNSAPDKSGLPSDRFSAERTGGSVSTLTIQRTQQEDSAVYLCASSLPTGASYEQYFGPGTRLTVT.

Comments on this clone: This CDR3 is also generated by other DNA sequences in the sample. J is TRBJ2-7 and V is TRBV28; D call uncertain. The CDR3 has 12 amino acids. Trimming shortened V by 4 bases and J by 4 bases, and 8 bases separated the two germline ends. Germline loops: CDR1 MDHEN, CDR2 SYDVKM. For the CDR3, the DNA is TGTGCCAGCAGTTCGTACAGTTACGAGCAGTACTTC. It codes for CASSSYSYEQYF. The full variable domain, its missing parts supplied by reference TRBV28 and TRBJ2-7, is DVKVTQSSRYLVKRTGEKVFLECVQDMDHENMFWYRQDPGLGLRLIYFSYDVKMKEKGDIPEGYSVSREKKERFSLILESASTNQTSMYLCASSSYSYEQYFGPGTRLTVT.

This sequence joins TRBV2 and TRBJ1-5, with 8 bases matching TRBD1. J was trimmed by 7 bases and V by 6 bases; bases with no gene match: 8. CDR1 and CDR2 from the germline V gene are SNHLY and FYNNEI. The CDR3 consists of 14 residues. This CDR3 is CASRTGAYGQPQHF. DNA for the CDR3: TGTGCCAGCAGGACAGGGGCCTACGGACAGCCCCAGCATTTT.

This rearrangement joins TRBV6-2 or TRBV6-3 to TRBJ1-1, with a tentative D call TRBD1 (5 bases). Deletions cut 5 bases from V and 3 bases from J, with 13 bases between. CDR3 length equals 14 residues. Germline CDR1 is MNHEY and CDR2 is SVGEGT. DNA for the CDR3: TGTGCCAGCAGTCCCATGGGGGGTTACACTGAAGCTTTCTTT. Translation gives CASSPMGGYTEAFF.

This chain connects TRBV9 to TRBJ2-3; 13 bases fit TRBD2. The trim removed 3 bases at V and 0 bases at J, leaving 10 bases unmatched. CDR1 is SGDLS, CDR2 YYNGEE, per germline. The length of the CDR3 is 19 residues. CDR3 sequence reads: CASSARGGTSGASTDTQYF. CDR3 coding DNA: TGTGCCAGCAGCGCCCGCGGAGGGACTAGCGGGGCGAGCACAGATACGCAGTATTTT.

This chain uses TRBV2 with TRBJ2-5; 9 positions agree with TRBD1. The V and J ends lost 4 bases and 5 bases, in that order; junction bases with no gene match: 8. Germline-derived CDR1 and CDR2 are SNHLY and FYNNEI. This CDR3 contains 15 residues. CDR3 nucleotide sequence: TGTGCCAGCAGTGTAGAAGCAGGGACAGGGGAGACCCAGTACTTC. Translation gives CASSVEAGTGETQYF.

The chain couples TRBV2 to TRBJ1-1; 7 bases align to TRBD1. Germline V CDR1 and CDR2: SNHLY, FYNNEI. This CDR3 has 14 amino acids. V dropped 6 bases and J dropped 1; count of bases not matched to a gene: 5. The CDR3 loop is CASSQTGWNTEAFF. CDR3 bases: TGTGCCAGCAGCCAGACAGGGTGGAACACTGAAGCTTTCTTT.